This T cell receptor beta chain appears in the sequencing data of a study of CD8+ T cells in alopecia areata. Across the study: Donor skin was harvested from 6-12-month-old C3H/HeJ mice with spontaneous alopecia and grafted onto roughly 6-10-week-old female C3H/HeJ recipients.

This clone was counted at least ten times. The antigen remains undetermined. Gene names are mouse gene names. The observed sequence ends 4 residues before the CDR3 terminus, with the missing tail filled in from the germline J gene. From germline, CDR1 is NNHDY and CDR2 SYVADS. The CDR3 spans 14 residues. Trimming pared 1 base from V and 0 bases from J, leaving 8 bases between. Findings and caveats of the study: Higher clonality was seen in lesional scalp than in normal scalp, especially in alopecia totalis/universalis.

It was cDNA, reverse transcribed from extracted RNA, that served as the sequencing template. Profiling relied on immunoSEQ multiplex PCR, and the TCRdb table lists in-frame clones only, not all of them. The table lists roughly 120,000 clones, with no singletons. The source of this sequence is a C3H/HeJ mouse with alopecia areata. The MHC haplotype recorded for the strain is H2-k. The sequencing sample was made of lesional skin. The chain has TRBV13-3 and TRBJ2-7; no firm D call. The sequenced CDR3 bases are TGTGCCAGCAGTGATACCCTGGACTCCTAT. As protein: CASSDTLDSY. The CDR3 in its entirety is CASSDTLDSYEQYF.